This T cell receptor beta chain was obtained from a study of T-cell reconstitution after alpha-beta-depleted transplantation in children. Overall study results and limits: T-cell counts and diversity at one year post-transplant came mainly from newly produced T cells.

CDR3 length: 15 residues. Trimming took 5 bases from V and 5 from J, leaving 13 bases between them. Germline CDR1 reads MNHNS; CDR2 reads SASEGT. This clonotype was counted ten times or more. Its antigen is unknown. Preparation of the TCRbeta library used unique molecular identifiers. In TCRdb, the PCR reads were re-called with MiXCR into one record per CDR3 protein. The sample gives some 190,000 distinct CDR3 sequences, over 8.5% of which show up once; 13% is in the top ten. This receptor was obtained from a boy aged 2 to 10 with acute myeloid leukemia, due to receive a stem cell transplant. Specimen: PBMCs, collected before TCRalphabeta/CD19-depleted stem cell transplant. This chain links TRBV6-1 with TRBJ1-6, with D uncertain. CDR3 amino acids: CASSTPESDNSPLHF. The CDR3 nucleotides are TGTGCCAGCAGTACCCCCGAATCGGATAATTCACCCCTCCACTTT.